These 26 T cell receptor beta chains came from one sample sequenced in a study of blood T cell repertoires in COVID-19. Clones were sequenced by immunoSEQ multiplex PCR, and TCRdb holds only the in-frame ones, with some missing. In the table there are roughly 340,000 clones, 89% of which are singletons. The sequencing sample was made of peripheral blood. These receptors came from a woman aged 30 to 39 with COVID-19, enrolled during active disease.

CDR3 sequence reads: CATSDPRGGDGTQYF. In nucleotides, the CDR3 is TGTGCCACCAGTGATCCTAGGGGGGGCGATGGGACCCAGTACTTC. J is TRBJ2-5 and V is TRBV24-1; D is perhaps TRBD2 (7 bases). V lost 3 bases to trimming and J lost 7 bases, with 17 bases between them. The germline V gene has CDR1 KGHDR and CDR2 SFDVKD. This CDR3 region has 15 residues.

The rearrangement joins TRBV6-2 or TRBV6-3 to TRBJ2-7; 14 nucleotides align to TRBD2. Per germline, CDR1 MNHEY and CDR2 SVGEGT. The CDR3 runs to 19 residues. J was trimmed by 2 bases and V by 5 bases; bases with no gene match: 14. The CDR3 loop reads CASSQTSGRAGTKTYEQYV. As DNA, the CDR3 is TGTGCCAGCAGTCAGACTAGCGGGAGGGCCGGAACCAAGACCTACGAGCAGTACGTC.

V is TRBV24-1 and J is TRBJ1-2; 9 nucleotides match TRBD1. Trimming took 3 bases from V and 4 from J; bases not matched to a gene: 11. The CDR3 totals 17 residues. Germline V gene lookup returns CDR1 KGHDR and CDR2 SFDVKD. The DNA of the CDR3 is TGTGCCACCAGTGATCCCAAACAGGGGGCGCAGGGCTATGGCTACACCTTC. Translated: CATSDPKQGAQGYGYTF.

This clone was seen a single time. The chain recombines TRBV7-9 with TRBJ1-2; D is unresolved. Germline V gives CDR1 SEHNR, CDR2 FQNEAQ (reference sequence). V was cut by 2 bases and J by 8 bases, with 12 bases left in between. The CDR3 is 13 residues long. The CDR3 loop reads CASSLNHQAGYTF. CDR3 DNA sequence: TGTGCCAGCAGCTTAAATCACCAGGCCGGCTACACCTTC. Looking up the rest from reference TRBV7-9 and TRBJ1-2 gives the full variable domain: DTGVSQNPRHKITKRGQNVTFRCDPISEHNRLYWYRQTLGQGPEFLTYFQNEAQLEKSRLLSDRFSAERPKGSFSTLEIQRTEQGDSAMYLCASSLNHQAGYTFGSGTRLTVV.

The chain employs TRBV18 and TRBJ1-3; 9 nucleotides align to TRBD1. With V trimmed by 3 bases and J by 0 bases, 6 bases remained unmatched. Per the germline V gene, CDR1 is KGHSH and CDR2 is LQKENI. This CDR3 is 17 amino acids long. The CDR3 DNA reads TGTGCCAGCTCACCCCAACAGGGGGCAACCTCTGGAAACACCATATATTTT. Amino acids: CASSPQQGATSGNTIYF.

The chain links TRBV6-2 or TRBV6-3 to TRBJ2-7, with TRBD1 identical over 8 bases. Trimming at V came to 4 bases and at J to 3 bases, leaving 5 bases not matched to a gene. Germline CDR1 and CDR2: MNHEY and SVGEGT. This CDR3 contains 14 residues. This CDR3 reads CASSFGTGYYEQYV. DNA for the CDR3: TGTGCCAGCAGTTTCGGGACAGGATACTACGAGCAGTACGTC.

In nucleotides, the CDR3 is TGTGCCAGTAGTATAGATCTCGGCGGGGGAGGCTACAATGAGCAGTTCTTC. Its protein product is CASSIDLGGGGYNEQFF. The V and J genes are TRBV19 and TRBJ2-1; 7 positions match TRBD2. With V trimmed by 0 bases and J by 3 bases, 8 bases remained unmatched. The CDR3 is 17 residues long. Germline V gives CDR1 LNHDA, CDR2 SQIVND (reference sequence). Filled out from reference TRBV19 and TRBJ2-1, the complete variable domain reads DGGITQSPKYLFRKEGQNVTLSCEQNLNHDAMYWYRQDPGQGLRLIYYSQIVNDFQKGDIAEGYSVSREKKESFPLTVTSAQKNPTAFYLCASSIDLGGGGYNEQFFGPGTRLTVL.

The V gene is TRBV13, the J gene TRBJ2-7, with D perhaps matching TRBD1 (6 bases). Trimming cost V 0 bases and J 0 bases, with 15 bases left between them. The CDR3 has 17 residues. Germline V CDR1 and CDR2: PRHDT, FYEKMQ (reference sequence). Written as DNA, the CDR3 is TGTGCCAGCAGCTTAGGCCAGGGGTCGGTGGGCTCCTACGAGCAGTACGTC. This sequence encodes CASSLGQGSVGSYEQYV.

The chain has TRBV7-2 and TRBJ1-4; maybe TRBD1 (5 bases). The CDR3 loop spans 13 amino acids. CDR1 and CDR2 (germline): SGHTA, FQGNSA. V lost 5 bases, J lost 2 bases, and 6 bases lay in between. The CDR3 DNA is TGTGCCAGCAGCGGGGGGACTAATGAAAAACTGTTTTTT. Its translation is CASSGGTNEKLFF.

The CDR3 DNA follows: TGTGCCAGCACCCGAGCTACAGATACGCAGTATTTT. Residues: CASTRATDTQYF. The rearrangement links TRBV28 to TRBJ2-3; D is undetermined. Trimming left V 7 bases short and J 3 bases short, with 8 bases between. The germline V gene has CDR1 MDHEN and CDR2 SYDVKM. The CDR3 covers 12 residues.

V and J are TRBV27 and TRBJ2-2; D gene uncertain. Trimming stripped 1 base from V and 6 bases from J, with 12 bases between. Germline CDR1 reads MNHEY; CDR2 reads SMNVEV (reference sequence). This CDR3 has 15 amino acids. The CDR3 here is CASSLYGRSAGELFF. In DNA, the CDR3 is TGTGCCAGCAGTTTATATGGCAGGTCGGCCGGGGAGCTGTTTTTT.

The chain has TRBV7-8 and TRBJ1-3; 11 nucleotides line up with TRBD1. Unmatched junction bases numbered 17, after V lost 3 bases and J lost 4 bases. The CDR3 is made up of 20 amino acids. Germline V CDR1 and CDR2: SGHVS, FQNEAQ. The CDR3 protein is CASSFTRDRGTGRRGNTIYF. The CDR3 nucleotides read TGTGCCAGCAGCTTCACCCGGGACAGGGGGACCGGCCGAAGGGGAAACACCATATATTTT. Full variable domain (outside the CDR3, taken from reference TRBV7-8 and TRBJ1-3): GAGVSQSPRYKVAKRGQDVALRCDPISGHVSLFWYQQALGQGPEFLTYFQNEAQLDKSGLPSDRFFAERPEGSVSTLKIQRTQQEDSAVYLCASSFTRDRGTGRRGNTIYFGEGSWLTVV.

V usage is TRBV24-1 and J usage is TRBJ2-3; 13 nucleotides agree with TRBD2. Losses at the gene ends were 3 bases for V and 1 base for J; bases not matched to a gene: 6. The CDR3 totals 18 residues. Germline-derived CDR1 and CDR2 are KGHDR and SFDVKD. In DNA form, the CDR3 reads TGTGCCACCAGTGATCCGGGACTAGCGGGGCCCGGCACAGATACGCAGTATTTT. Translation: CATSDPGLAGPGTDTQYF.

The chain couples TRBV5-4 to TRBJ1-4, with 9 positions matching TRBD1. CDR1 is SGHNT and CDR2 is YYREEE in the germline V gene (reference sequence). CDR3 size: 14 residues. J lost 8 bases, V lost 2 bases, and 4 bases had no gene match. CDR3 sequence: CASSFDRGAEKLFF. CDR3 nucleotide sequence: TGTGCCAGCAGCTTTGACAGGGGGGCGGAAAAACTGTTTTTT.

The chain employs TRBV7-9 and TRBJ2-5, with 13 nucleotides matching TRBD2. J was trimmed by 5 bases and V by 5 bases; bases with no gene match: 2. The CDR3 contains 14 residues. Germline CDR1 reads SEHNR; CDR2 reads FQNEAQ (reference sequence). CDR3 in DNA: TGTGCCAGCAGCCAGACTAGCGGGAGGGAGACCCAGTACTTC. Translating gives CASSQTSGRETQYF.

The V gene is TRBV11-2, the J gene TRBJ2-7; D unclear. This CDR3 comprises 12 residues. Trimming took 5 bases from V and 6 from J, leaving 11 bases between them. Germline loops: CDR1 SGHAT, CDR2 FQNNGV. The CDR3, as DNA: TGTGCCAGCAGCGCCCGGTTTCGCGAGCAGTACTTC. Its translation is CASSARFREQYF.

This clone was picked up many times. The chain links TRBV6-1 to TRBJ1-2; a possible D gene is TRBD1 (6 bases). This CDR3 region has 16 residues. Germline CDR1 and CDR2: MNHNS and SASEGT. V was pared by 3 bases and J by 4 bases, with 18 bases between. The DNA of the CDR3 is TGTGCCAGCAGTGATAAGACACAGGGAGAGAGCTATGGCTACACCTTC. As protein: CASSDKTQGESYGYTF.

Here the CDR3 reads CASSPRGSGGFNYGYTF. The CDR3 region has the DNA TGTGCCAGTAGTCCCCGGGGGTCAGGGGGATTCAACTATGGCTACACCTTC. The chain uses TRBV19 and TRBJ1-2, with 7 bases matching TRBD1. CDR3 length: 17 residues. Germline V gene data show CDR1 as LNHDA and CDR2 as SQIVND (reference sequence). J lost 2 bases, V lost 5 bases, and 14 bases had no gene match. Filled out from reference TRBV19 and TRBJ1-2, the complete variable domain reads DGGITQSPKYLFRKEGQNVTLSCEQNLNHDAMYWYRQDPGQGLRLIYYSQIVNDFQKGDIAEGYSVSREKKESFPLTVTSAQKNPTAFYLCASSPRGSGGFNYGYTFGSGTRLTVV.

The CDR3 here is CASSESIPSGGLAGTDTQYF. The CDR3 DNA reads as TGTGCCAGCAGTGAATCAATACCGAGCGGGGGGCTCGCAGGCACAGATACGCAGTATTTT. This chain uses TRBV2 with TRBJ2-3, with TRBD2 identical over 9 bases. This CDR3 is built from 20 residues. The J segment lost 1 base and the V segment lost 2 bases, leaving 16 bases of the junction unmatched. Germline-derived CDR1 and CDR2 are SNHLY and FYNNEI. The full variable domain, with the rest looked up from reference TRBV2 and TRBJ2-3, is EPEVTQTPSHQVTQMGQEVILRCVPISNHLYFYWYRQILGQKVEFLVSFYNNEISEKSEIFDDQFSVERPDGSNFTLKIRSTKLEDSAMYFCASSESIPSGGLAGTDTQYFGPGTRLTVL.

This clone was seen ten or more times. V gene TRBV5-6 combines with J gene TRBJ1-4, with D possibly being TRBD1 (5 bases). Trimming left V 1 base short and J 5 bases short, with 18 bases between. CDR3 length: 17 residues. From germline, CDR1 is SGHDT and CDR2 YYEEEE. The CDR3 DNA is TGTGCCAGCAGCTTGCAGGCGCTTGACAGAGAAAATGAAAAACTGTTTTTT. This translates into CASSLQALDRENEKLFF.

The chain recombines TRBV11-2 with TRBJ2-1; 10 positions agree with TRBD2. Germline V gene lookup returns CDR1 SGHAT and CDR2 FQNNGV. V gave up 0 bases and J gave up 0 bases; unmatched junction bases: 11. The CDR3 loop spans 20 amino acids. DNA of the CDR3: TGTGCCAGCAGCTTAGATTCGGCTAGCGGGGGACCACGCTCCTACAATGAGCAGTTCTTC. Translated: CASSLDSASGGPRSYNEQFF. The whole variable domain, remainder taken from reference TRBV11-2 and TRBJ2-1, is EAGVAQSPRYKIIEKRQSVAFWCNPISGHATLYWYQQILGQGPKLLIQFQNNGVVDDSQLPKDRFSAERLKGVDSTLKIQPAKLEDSAVYLCASSLDSASGGPRSYNEQFFGPGTRLTVL.

This clone was seen a single time. The rearrangement links TRBV10-2 to TRBJ2-4; 7 bases agree with TRBD1. CDR1 is WSHSY, CDR2 SAAADI, per germline. The CDR3 has 14 residues. V trimming: 5 bases; J trimming: 2 bases; junction bases outside the gene matches: 3. Here the CDR3 DNA reads TGCGCCAGCAGTTTGGACAGGCCCAAAAACATTCAGTACTTC. It yields the protein CASSLDRPKNIQYF.

This clone was detected only a few times. J is TRBJ1-2 and V is TRBV27; possibly TRBD1 for D (6 bases). Germline V gives CDR1 MNHEY, CDR2 SMNVEV (reference sequence). The CDR3 has 12 residues. The V and J ends lost 5 bases and 5 bases respectively, with 9 bases between them. The CDR3 DNA sequence: TGTGCCAGCAGTACCACAGGGTATGGCTACACCTTC. Protein product: CASSTTGYGYTF.

This chain links TRBV11-3 with TRBJ2-3, with 7 bases matching TRBD2. The CDR3 has 13 residues. The ends lost 10 bases at V and 3 bases at J; junction bases unmatched: 7. CDR1 is SGHNT and CDR2 is YENEEA in the germline V gene. The CDR3 region is CATREVGTDTQYF. Written as DNA, the CDR3 is TGTGCCACCCGGGAGGTGGGGACAGATACGCAGTATTTT. The full variable domain, in which reference TRBV11-3 and TRBJ2-3 provide the parts outside the CDR3, is EAGVVQSPRYKIIEKKQPVAFWCNPISGHNTLYWYLQNLGQGPELLIRYENEEAVDDSQLPKDRFSAERLKGVDSTLKIQPAELGDSAVYLCATREVGTDTQYFGPGTRLTVL.

The rearrangement joins TRBV6-4 to TRBJ1-2; a weak D match, TRBD1 (5 bases). The germline gives CDR1 MRHNA, CDR2 SNTAGT. Trimming left V 1 base short and J 10 bases short, with 13 bases between. This CDR3 region has 13 residues. In nucleotides, the CDR3 is TGTGCCAGCAGTGACTTGGCATTAGGGGTCTACACCTTC. Amino acid sequence: CASSDLALGVYTF.

The rearrangement uses TRBV2 and TRBJ1-5; TRBD1 might be the D (5 bases). Germline V gene lookup returns CDR1 SNHLY and CDR2 FYNNEI. V was cut by 6 bases and J by 0 bases, with 12 bases left in between. The CDR3 runs to 15 residues. The CDR3 spells CASSYDSLSNQPQHF. The CDR3 DNA is TGTGCCAGCAGCTATGACAGCCTTAGCAATCAGCCCCAGCATTTT.